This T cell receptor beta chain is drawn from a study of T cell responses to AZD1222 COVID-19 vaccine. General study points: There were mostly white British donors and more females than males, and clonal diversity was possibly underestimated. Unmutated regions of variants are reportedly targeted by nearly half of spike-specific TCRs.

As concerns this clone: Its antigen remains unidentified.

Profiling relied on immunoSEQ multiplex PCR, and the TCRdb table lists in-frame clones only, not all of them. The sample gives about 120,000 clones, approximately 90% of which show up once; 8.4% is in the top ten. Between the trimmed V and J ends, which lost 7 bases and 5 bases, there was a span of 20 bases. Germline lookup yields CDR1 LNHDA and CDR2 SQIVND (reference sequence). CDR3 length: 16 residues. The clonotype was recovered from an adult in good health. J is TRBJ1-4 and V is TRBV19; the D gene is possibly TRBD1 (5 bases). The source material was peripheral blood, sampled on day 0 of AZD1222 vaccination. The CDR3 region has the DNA TGTGCCAGTACAAGGGGACCAACAGCTACAAATGAAAAACTGTTTTTT. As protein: CASTRGPTATNEKLFF.